The following is a TCR beta chain sequence with its context. This sample stems from a study of blood T cell repertoires in COVID-19. Study background: PBMCs, B-cell-depleted T cells, or T cells provided the cDNA or gDNA that made up the material.

Germline V gene lookup returns CDR1 SEHNR and CDR2 FQNEAQ (reference sequence). Losses at the gene ends were 7 bases for V and 4 bases for J; bases not matched to a gene: 10. This CDR3 comprises 14 residues. Authors' analysis steps: Cell counts per sample came from amplifying reference gene primers. The repertoire was sequenced with immunoSEQ multiplex PCR; TCRdb's copy has only in-frame clones and lacks some. V, J and clone size are those of that table, while D and trimming were read from the DNA. Among fewer than 600,000 clones, 89% were seen once, and the ten largest hold 0.9%. The sequencing input was peripheral blood. This TCR came from a young man with COVID-19, enrolled during active disease. The chain has TRBV7-9 and TRBJ2-7; 7 bases map to TRBD1. CDR3 sequence reads: CASKDARGSYEQYF. The CDR3 DNA follows: TGTGCCAGCAAAGACGCCAGGGGGTCTTACGAGCAGTACTTC.